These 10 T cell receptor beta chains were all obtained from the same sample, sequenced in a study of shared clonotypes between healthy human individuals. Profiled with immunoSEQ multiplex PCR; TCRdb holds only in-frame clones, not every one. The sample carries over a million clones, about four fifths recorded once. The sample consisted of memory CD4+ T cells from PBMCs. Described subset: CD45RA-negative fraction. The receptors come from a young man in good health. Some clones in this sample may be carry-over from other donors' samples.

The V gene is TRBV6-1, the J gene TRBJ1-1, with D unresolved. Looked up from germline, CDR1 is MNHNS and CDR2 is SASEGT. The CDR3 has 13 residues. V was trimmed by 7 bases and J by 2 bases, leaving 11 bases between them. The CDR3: CASNLGRNTEAFF. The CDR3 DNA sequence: TGTGCCAGCAACCTGGGCAGAAACACTGAAGCTTTCTTT.

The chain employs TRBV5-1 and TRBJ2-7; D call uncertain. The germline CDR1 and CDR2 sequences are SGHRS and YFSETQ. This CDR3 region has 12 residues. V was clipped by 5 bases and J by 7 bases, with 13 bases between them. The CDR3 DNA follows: TGCGCCAGCAGTCACAAGGGTCCGGAGCAGTACTTC. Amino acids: CASSHKGPEQYF. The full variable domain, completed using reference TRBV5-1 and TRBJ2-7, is KAGVTQTPRYLIKTRGQQVTLSCSPISGHRSVSWYQQTPGQGLQFLFEYFSETQRNKGNFPGRFSGRQFSNSRSEMNVSTLELGDSALYLCASSHKGPEQYFGPGTRLTVT.

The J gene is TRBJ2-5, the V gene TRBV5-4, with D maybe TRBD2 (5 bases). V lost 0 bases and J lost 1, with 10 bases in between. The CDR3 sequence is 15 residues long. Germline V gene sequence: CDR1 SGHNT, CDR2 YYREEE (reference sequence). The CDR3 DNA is TGTGCCAGCAGCTTGGAGCGGACCAGCCAAGAGACCCAGTACTTC. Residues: CASSLERTSQETQYF.

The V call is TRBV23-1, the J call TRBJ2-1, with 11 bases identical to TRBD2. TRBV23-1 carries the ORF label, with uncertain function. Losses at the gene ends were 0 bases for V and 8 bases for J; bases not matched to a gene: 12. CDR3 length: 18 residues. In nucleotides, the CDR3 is TGCGCCAGCAGTCAATCACTAGTCCCTAGCGGGAGGAGTGATGAGCAGTTCTTC. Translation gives CASSQSLVPSGRSDEQFF.

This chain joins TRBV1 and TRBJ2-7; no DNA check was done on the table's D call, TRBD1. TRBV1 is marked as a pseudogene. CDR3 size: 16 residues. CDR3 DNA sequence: TGCACCAGCAGCCAAGAGGTAGGGACAGGCGTCTACGAGCAGTACTTC. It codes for CTSSQEVGTGVYEQYF.

The DNA of the CDR3 is TGTGCCAGCAGCATCCGGGTCCCCTCAGGAGGGCAGTTCTTC. Protein sequence: CASSIRVPSGGQFF. V usage is TRBV7-2 and J usage is TRBJ2-1; TRBD2 is a possible D gene (5 bases). Trimming removed 5 bases at V and 12 bases at J, with 20 bases between. The germline V gene encodes CDR1 SGHTA and CDR2 FQGNSA. This CDR3 spans 14 amino acids.

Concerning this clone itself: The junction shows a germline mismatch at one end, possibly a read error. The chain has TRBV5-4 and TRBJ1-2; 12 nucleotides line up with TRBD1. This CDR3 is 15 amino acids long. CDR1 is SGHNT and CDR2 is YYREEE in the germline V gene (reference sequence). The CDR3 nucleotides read TGTGCCAGCAGACCGGGACAGGGGGCGGACTATGGCTGCACCTTC. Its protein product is CASRPGQGADYGCTF.

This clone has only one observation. The CDR3 sequence is CATSREQGQAYGYTF. CDR3 coding DNA: TGTGCCACCAGCAGAGAACAGGGACAGGCATATGGCTACACCTTC. The V and J genes are TRBV15 and TRBJ1-2, with 8 bases matching TRBD1. The germline CDR1 and CDR2 sequences are LNHNV and YYDKDF (reference sequence). V was pared by 0 bases and J by 5 bases, with 5 bases of the junction left unmatched. The CDR3 is 15 residues long. Full variable domain (remainder filled in from reference TRBV15 and TRBJ1-2): DAMVIQNPRYQVTQFGKPVTLSCSQTLNHNVMYWYQQKSSQAPKLLFHYYDKDFNNEADTPDNFQSRRPNTSFCFLDIRSPGLGDTAMYLCATSREQGQAYGYTFGSGTRLTVV.

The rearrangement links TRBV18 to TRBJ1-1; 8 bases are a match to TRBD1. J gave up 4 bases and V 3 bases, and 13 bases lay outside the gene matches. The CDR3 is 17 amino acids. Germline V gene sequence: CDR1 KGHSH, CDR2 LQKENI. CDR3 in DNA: TGTGCCAGCTCACCGACGTCGCAGGGGGCAGTGGGCACTGAAGCTTTCTTT. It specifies CASSPTSQGAVGTEAFF.

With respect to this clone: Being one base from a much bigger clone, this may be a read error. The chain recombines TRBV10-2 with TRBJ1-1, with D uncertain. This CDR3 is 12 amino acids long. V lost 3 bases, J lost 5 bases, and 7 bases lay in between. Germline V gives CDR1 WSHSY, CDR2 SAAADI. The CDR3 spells CASSEPTTEAFF. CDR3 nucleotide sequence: TGCGCCAGCAGTGAACCTACGACTGAAGCTTTCTTT.